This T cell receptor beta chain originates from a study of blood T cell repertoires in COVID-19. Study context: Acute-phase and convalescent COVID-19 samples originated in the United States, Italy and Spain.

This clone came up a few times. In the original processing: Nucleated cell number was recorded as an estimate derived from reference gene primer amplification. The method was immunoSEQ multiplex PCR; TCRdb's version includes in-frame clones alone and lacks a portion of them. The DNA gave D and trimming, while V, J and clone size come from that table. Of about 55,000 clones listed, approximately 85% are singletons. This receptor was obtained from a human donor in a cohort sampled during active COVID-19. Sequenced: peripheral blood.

CDR3 coding DNA: TGTGCCAGCAGCTTGGTGGCTAGCAGGGAGACCCAGTACTTC. Its protein product is CASSLVASRETQYF. The chain carries TRBV5-5 and TRBJ2-5; maybe TRBD2 (5 bases). The V gene's germline CDR1 is SGHKS and CDR2 YYEKEE (reference sequence). The length of the CDR3 is 14 residues. V lost 0 bases, J lost 5 bases, and 11 bases lay in between.